The clone carrying this T cell receptor (beta chain) was recorded a few times. Antigen specificity is unknown. One end of the junction fails to match germline, which may point to a read error. This record comes from a study of glioma-infiltrating T cells. Study results and caveats: Very few CDR3 sequences were shared between tissue and blood.

The iRepertoire nested amplicon-rescue multiplex PCR amplified TCR alpha and beta CDR3s from RNA. Tissue mRNA or PBMC total RNA, 100-400 ng, went into one-step reverse transcription and amplification. TCRdb re-analysed the multiplex PCR reads in MiXCR, keeping a single row per CDR3 protein. The sample lists roughly 40,000 distinct CDR3 sequences; around 22% were seen once. The TCR was taken from a human donor with low-grade glioma or glioblastoma, undergoing nonglioma brain surgery, or in good health (not recorded which). Sequencing was done on a sample of glioma tissue, nonneoplastic brain tissue, or PBMCs (not recorded which).

CDR3 amino acids: CASRQDRDNQFF. In DNA form, the CDR3 reads TGTGCCAGCCGCCAAGATAGGGATAACCAGTTCTTC. V and J are TRBV3-1 and TRBJ2-1; D gene ambiguous. Germline V gene lookup returns CDR1 LGHDT and CDR2 YNNKEL (reference sequence). This CDR3 comprises 12 residues.